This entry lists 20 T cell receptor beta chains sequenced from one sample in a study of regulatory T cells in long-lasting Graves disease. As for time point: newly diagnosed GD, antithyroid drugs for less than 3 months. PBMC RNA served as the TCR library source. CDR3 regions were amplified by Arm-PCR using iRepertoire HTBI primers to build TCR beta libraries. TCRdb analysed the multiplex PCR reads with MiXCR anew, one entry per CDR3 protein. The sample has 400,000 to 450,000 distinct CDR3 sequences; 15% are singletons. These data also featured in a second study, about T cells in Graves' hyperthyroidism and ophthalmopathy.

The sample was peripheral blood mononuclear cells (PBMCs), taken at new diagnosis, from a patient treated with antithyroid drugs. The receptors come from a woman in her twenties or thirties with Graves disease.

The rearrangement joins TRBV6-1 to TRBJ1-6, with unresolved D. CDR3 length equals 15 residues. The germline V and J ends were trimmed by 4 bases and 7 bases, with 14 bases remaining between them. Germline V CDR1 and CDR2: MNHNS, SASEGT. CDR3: CASSGTSFPNSPLHF. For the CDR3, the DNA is TGTGCCAGCAGTGGGACCTCTTTCCCAAATTCACCCCTCCACTTT.

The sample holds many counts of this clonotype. CDR3 DNA: TGTGCCAGCAGCTTGATCAGCAACTACGAGCAGTACTTC. Translation: CASSLISNYEQYF. This chain joins TRBV11-1 and TRBJ2-7; D gene unclear. Trimming took 3 bases from V and 3 from J, leaving 9 bases between them. The germline V gene has CDR1 SGHAT and CDR2 FQDESV (reference sequence). The CDR3 loop spans 13 amino acids.

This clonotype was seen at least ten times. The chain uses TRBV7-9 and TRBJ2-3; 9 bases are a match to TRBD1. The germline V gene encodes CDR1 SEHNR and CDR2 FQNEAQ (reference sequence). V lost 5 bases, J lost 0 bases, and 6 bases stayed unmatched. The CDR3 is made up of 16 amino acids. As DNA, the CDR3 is TGTGCCAGCAGCGCCGGGACAGGGCCTAGCACAGATACGCAGTATTTT. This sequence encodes CASSAGTGPSTDTQYF.

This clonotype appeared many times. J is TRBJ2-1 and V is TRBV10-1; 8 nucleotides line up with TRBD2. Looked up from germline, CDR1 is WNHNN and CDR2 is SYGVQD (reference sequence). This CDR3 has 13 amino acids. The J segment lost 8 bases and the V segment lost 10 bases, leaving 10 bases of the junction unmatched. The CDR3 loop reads CATSSGGADEQFF. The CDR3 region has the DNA TGCGCCACCTCCAGCGGGGGTGCCGATGAGCAGTTCTTC.

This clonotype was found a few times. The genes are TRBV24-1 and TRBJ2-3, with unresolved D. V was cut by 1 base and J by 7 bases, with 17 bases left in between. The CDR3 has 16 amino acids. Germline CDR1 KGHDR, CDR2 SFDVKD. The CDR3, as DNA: TGTGCCACCAGTGATTTTGGACCCTCCCGCGGATATACGCAGTATTTT. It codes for CATSDFGPSRGYTQYF.

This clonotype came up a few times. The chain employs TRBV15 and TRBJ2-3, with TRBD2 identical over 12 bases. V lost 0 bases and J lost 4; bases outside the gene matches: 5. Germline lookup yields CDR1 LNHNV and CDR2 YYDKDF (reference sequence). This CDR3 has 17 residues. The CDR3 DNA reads TGTGCCACCAGCAGAGATACCCTAGCGGGAGGGCCAGATACGCAGTATTTT. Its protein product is CATSRDTLAGGPDTQYF.

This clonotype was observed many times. CDR3 amino acids: CASSLDRINGELFF. In nucleotides, the CDR3 is TGCGCCAGCAGCTTGGACAGGATTAACGGGGAGCTGTTTTTT. The chain couples TRBV5-1 to TRBJ2-2; a weak D match, TRBD1 (5 bases). V was clipped by 0 bases and J by 7 bases, with 10 bases between them. The CDR3 is 14 amino acids. CDR1 is SGHRS, CDR2 YFSETQ, per germline.

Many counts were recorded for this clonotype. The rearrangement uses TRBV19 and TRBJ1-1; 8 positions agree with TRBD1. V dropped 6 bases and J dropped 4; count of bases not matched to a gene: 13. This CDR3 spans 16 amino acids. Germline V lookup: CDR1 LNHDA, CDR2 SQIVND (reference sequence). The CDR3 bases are TGTGCCAGTAGCCGACTTTCCGGACAGGGTCGCACTGAAGCTTTCTTT. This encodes CASSRLSGQGRTEAFF.

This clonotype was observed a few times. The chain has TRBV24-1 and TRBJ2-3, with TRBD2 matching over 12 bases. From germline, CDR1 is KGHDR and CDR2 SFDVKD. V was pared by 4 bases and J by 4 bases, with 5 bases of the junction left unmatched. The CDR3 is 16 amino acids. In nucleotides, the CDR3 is TGTGCCACCAGTGACCCACTAGCGGGAGGCGCAGATACGCAGTATTTT. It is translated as CATSDPLAGGADTQYF.

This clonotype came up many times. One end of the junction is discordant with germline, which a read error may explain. The CDR3 here is CASSLGLGDEQFF. CDR3 bases: TGTGCTAGCAGCTTAGGTCTAGGCGATGAGCAGTTCTTC. The chain joins TRBV7-7 to TRBJ2-1; D call uncertain. Germline values: CDR1 SSHAT, CDR2 FNYEAQ (reference sequence). The CDR3 contains 13 residues.

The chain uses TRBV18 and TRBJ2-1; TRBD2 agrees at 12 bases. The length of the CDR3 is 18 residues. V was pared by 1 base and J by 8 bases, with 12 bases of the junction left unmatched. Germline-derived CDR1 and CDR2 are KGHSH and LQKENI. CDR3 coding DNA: TGTGCCAGCTCACCACGGGAAACGACTAGCGGGAGAGTAGATGAGCAGTTCTTC. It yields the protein CASSPRETTSGRVDEQFF. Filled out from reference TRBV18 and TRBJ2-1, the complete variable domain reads NAGVMQNPRHLVRRRGQEARLRCSPMKGHSHVYWYRQLPEEGLKFMVYLQKENIIDESGMPKERFSAEFPKEGPSILRIQQVVRGDSAAYFCASSPRETTSGRVDEQFFGPGTRLTVL.

The CDR3 DNA reads TGCGCCAGCAGCTTTACGGACAGGAACACTGAAGCTTTCTTT. This translates into CASSFTDRNTEAFF. This chain links TRBV4-1 with TRBJ1-1; possibly TRBD1 for D (6 bases). The length of the CDR3 is 14 residues. V dropped 5 bases and J dropped 1 base, with 11 bases sitting between them. Germline V lookup: CDR1 MGHRA, CDR2 YSYEKL.

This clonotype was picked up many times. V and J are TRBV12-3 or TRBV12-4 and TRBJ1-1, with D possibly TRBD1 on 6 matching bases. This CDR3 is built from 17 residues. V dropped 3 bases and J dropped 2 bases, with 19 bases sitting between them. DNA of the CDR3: TGTGCCAGCAGTTTTGAGATAGGGGGTGCCTCCAACACTGAAGCTTTCTTT. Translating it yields CASSFEIGGASNTEAFF.

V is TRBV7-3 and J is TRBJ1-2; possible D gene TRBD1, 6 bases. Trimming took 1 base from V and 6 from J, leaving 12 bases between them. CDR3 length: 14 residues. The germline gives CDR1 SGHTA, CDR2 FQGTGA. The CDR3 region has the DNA TGTGCCAGCAGCTTAAGTCAGGGGCTGGATGGCTACACCTTC. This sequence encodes CASSLSQGLDGYTF.

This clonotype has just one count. The CDR3 loop reads CASSSSGAPNTGELFF. The DNA for the CDR3 is TGTGCCAGCAGTTCGTCAGGAGCGCCGAACACCGGGGAGCTGTTTTTT. The chain links TRBV27 to TRBJ2-2; D unresolved. With 4 bases removed from V and 0 bases from J, the gap between germline ends came to 12 bases. The V gene's germline CDR1 is MNHEY and CDR2 SMNVEV (reference sequence). This CDR3 contains 16 residues.

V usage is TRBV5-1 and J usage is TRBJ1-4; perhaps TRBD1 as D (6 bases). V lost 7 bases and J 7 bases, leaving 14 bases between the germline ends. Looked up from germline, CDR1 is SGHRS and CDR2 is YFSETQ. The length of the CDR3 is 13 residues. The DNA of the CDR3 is TGCGCCAGCGCCGGGGGCGGCGGTGAAAAACTGTTTTTT. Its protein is CASAGGGGEKLFF. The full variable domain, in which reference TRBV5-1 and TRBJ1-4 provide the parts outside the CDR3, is KAGVTQTPRYLIKTRGQQVTLSCSPISGHRSVSWYQQTPGQGLQFLFEYFSETQRNKGNFPGRFSGRQFSNSRSEMNVSTLELGDSALYLCASAGGGGEKLFFGSGTQLSVL.

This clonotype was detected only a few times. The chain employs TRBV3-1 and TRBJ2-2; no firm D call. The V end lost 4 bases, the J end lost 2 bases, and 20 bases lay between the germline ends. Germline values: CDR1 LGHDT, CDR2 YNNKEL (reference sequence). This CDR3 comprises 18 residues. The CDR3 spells CASSPWSVGHTNTGELFF. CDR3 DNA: TGTGCCAGCAGCCCTTGGTCCGTTGGCCACACAAACACCGGGGAGCTGTTTTTT. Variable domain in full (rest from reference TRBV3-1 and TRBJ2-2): DTAVSQTPKYLVTQMGNDKSIKCEQNLGHDTMYWYKQDSKKFLKIMFSYNNKELIINETVPNRFSPKSPDKAHLNLHINSLELGDSAVYFCASSPWSVGHTNTGELFFGEGSRLTVL.

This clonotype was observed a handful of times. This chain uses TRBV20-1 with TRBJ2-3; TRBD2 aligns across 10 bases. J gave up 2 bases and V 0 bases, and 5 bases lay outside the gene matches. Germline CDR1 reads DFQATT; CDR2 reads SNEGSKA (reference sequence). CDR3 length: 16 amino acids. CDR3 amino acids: CSARDVLAGDTDTQYF. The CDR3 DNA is TGCAGTGCTAGAGATGTCCTAGCGGGAGACACAGATACGCAGTATTTT.

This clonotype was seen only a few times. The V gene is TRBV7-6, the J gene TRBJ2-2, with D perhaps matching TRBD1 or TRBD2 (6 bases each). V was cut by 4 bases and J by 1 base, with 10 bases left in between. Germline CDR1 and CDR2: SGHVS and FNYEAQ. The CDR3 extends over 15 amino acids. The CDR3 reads CASSSRGRNTGELFF. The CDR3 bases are TGTGCCAGCAGCTCCCGGGGGCGGAACACCGGGGAGCTGTTTTTT. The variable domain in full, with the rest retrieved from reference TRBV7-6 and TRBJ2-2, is GAGVSQSPRYKVTKRGQDVALRCDPISGHVSLYWYRQALGQGPEFLTYFNYEAQQDKSGLPNDRFSAERPEGSISTLTIQRTEQRDSAMYRCASSSRGRNTGELFFGEGSRLTVL.

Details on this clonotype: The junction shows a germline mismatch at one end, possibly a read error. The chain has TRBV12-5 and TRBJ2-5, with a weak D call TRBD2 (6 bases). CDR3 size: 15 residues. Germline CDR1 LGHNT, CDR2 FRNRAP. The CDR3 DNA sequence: TGCGCTAGTGGTTTGGTACAAGGCGGGGAGGCGACCCAGTACTTC. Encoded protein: CASGLVQGGEATQYF.